This T cell receptor beta chain was found in a study of blood T cell repertoires in COVID-19. Study information: Nucleic acid was either cDNA or gDNA, and it came from T cells, B-cell-depleted T cells, or PBMCs.

Trimming took 5 bases from V and 3 from J; bases not matched to a gene: 14. CDR1 is KGHSH and CDR2 is LQKENI in the germline V gene. This CDR3 contains 17 residues. How the authors handled the data: It was from reference gene primer amplification that nucleated cell counts were estimated. The method was immunoSEQ multiplex PCR; TCRdb's version includes in-frame clones alone and lacks a portion of them. V and J calls and clone size are given by that table; D and trimming were obtained from the DNA. The sample contains fewer than 150,000 clones, approximately 90% of which appear only once. This chain uses TRBV18 with TRBJ2-7, with 9 bases matching TRBD1. The origin of this receptor is a woman of 80 years or more with acute or convalescent COVID-19. What was sequenced was peripheral blood. The CDR3 DNA reads TGTGCCAGCTCAGCCGGGACAGGGTACGACGTGTTCTACGAGCAGTACTTC. It specifies CASSAGTGYDVFYEQYF.